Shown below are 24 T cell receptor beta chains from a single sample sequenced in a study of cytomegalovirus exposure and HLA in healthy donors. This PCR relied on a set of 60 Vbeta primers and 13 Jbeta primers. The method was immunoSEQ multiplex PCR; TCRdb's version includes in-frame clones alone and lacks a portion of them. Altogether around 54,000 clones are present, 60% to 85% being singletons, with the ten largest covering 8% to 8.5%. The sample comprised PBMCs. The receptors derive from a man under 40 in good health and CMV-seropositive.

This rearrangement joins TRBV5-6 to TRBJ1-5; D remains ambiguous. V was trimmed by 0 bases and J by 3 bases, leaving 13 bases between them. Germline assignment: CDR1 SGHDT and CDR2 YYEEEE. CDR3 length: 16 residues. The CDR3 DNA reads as TGTGCCAGCAGCTTGGGTTCCATCTATCCCAATCAGCCCCAGCATTTT. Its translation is CASSLGSIYPNQPQHF. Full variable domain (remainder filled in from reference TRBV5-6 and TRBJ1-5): DAGVTQSPTHLIKTRGQQVTLRCSPKSGHDTVSWYQQALGQGPQFIFQYYEEEERQRGNFPDRFSGHQFPNYSSELNVNALLLGDSALYLCASSLGSIYPNQPQHFGDGTRLSIL.

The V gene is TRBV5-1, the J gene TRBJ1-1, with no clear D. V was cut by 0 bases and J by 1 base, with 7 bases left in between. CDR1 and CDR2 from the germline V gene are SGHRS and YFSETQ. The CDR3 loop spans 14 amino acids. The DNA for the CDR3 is TGCGCCAGCAGCTTGGACAACAGGAACACTGAAGCTTTCTTT. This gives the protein CASSLDNRNTEAFF.

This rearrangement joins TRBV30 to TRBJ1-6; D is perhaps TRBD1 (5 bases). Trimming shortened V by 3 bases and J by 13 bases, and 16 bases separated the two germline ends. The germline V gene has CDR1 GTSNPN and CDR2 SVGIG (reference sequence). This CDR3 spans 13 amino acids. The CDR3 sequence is CAWSPGPQGPLHF. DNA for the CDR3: TGTGCCTGGAGCCCGGGCCCCCAGGGTCCCCTCCACTTT.

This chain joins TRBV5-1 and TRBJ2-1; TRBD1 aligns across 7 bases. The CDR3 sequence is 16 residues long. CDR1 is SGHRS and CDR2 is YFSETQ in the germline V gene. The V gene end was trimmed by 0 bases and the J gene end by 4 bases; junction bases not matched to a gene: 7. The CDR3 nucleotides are TGCGCCAGCAGCTTGGCCCCCGGGACAGCATACAATGAGCAGTTCTTC. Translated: CASSLAPGTAYNEQFF.

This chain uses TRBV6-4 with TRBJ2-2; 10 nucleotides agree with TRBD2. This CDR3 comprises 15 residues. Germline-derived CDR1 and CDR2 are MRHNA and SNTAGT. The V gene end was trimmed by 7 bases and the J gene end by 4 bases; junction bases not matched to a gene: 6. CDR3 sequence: CASNLAGESTGELFF. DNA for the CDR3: TGTGCCAGCAACCTAGCGGGGGAGAGCACCGGGGAGCTGTTTTTT.

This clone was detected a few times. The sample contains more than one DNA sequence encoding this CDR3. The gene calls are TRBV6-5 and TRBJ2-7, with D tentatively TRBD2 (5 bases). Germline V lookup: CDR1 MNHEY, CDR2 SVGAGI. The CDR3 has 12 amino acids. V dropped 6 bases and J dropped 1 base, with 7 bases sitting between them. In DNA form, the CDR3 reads TGTGCCAGCAGGGACTTTTCCTACGAGCAGTACTTC. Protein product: CASRDFSYEQYF.

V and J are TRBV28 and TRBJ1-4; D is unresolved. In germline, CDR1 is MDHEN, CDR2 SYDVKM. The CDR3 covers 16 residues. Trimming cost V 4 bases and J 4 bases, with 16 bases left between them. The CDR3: CASSSATRVFNEKLFF. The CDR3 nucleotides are TGTGCCAGCAGTTCGGCCACACGGGTCTTTAATGAAAAACTGTTTTTT.

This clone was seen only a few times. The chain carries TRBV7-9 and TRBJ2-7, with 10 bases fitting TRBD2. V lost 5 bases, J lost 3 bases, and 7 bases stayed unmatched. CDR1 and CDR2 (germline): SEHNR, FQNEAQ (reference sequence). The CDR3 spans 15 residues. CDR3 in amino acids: CASSSTSGEIYEQYF. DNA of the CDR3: TGTGCCAGCAGCAGCACTAGCGGGGAGATCTACGAGCAGTACTTC.

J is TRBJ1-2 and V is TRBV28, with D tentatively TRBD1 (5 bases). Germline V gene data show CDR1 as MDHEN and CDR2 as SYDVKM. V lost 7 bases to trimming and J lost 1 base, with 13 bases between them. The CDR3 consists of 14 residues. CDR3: CASNQGSVNYGYTF. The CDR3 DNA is TGTGCCAGCAACCAGGGATCGGTTAACTATGGCTACACCTTC.

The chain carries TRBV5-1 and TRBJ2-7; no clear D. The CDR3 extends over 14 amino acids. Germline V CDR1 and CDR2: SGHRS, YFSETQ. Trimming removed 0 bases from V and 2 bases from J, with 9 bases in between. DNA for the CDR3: TGCGCCAGCAGCTTGGAAACTAATCCCTACGAGCAGTACTTC. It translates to CASSLETNPYEQYF. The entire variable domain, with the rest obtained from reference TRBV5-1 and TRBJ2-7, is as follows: KAGVTQTPRYLIKTRGQQVTLSCSPISGHRSVSWYQQTPGQGLQFLFEYFSETQRNKGNFPGRFSGRQFSNSRSEMNVSTLELGDSALYLCASSLETNPYEQYFGPGTRLTVT.

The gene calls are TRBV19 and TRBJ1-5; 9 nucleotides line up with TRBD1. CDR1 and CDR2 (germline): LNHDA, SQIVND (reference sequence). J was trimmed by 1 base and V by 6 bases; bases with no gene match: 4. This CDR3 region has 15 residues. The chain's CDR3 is CASSLQGASNQPQHF. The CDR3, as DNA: TGTGCCAGTAGCCTACAGGGGGCGAGCAATCAGCCCCAGCATTTT. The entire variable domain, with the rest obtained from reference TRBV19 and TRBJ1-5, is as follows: DGGITQSPKYLFRKEGQNVTLSCEQNLNHDAMYWYRQDPGQGLRLIYYSQIVNDFQKGDIAEGYSVSREKKESFPLTVTSAQKNPTAFYLCASSLQGASNQPQHFGDGTRLSIL.

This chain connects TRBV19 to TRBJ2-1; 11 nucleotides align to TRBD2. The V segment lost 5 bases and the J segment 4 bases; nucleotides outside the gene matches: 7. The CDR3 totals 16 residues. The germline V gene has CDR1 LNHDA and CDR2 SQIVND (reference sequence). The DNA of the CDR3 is TGTGCCAGTAGTTCCATTACTAGCGGGGGATACAATGAGCAGTTCTTC. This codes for CASSSITSGGYNEQFF.

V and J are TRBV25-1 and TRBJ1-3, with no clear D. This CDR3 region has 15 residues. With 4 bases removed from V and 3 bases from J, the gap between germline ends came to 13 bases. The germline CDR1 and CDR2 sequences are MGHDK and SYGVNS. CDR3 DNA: TGTGCCAGCAGTGCTCTCACCGCGGGTGGAAACACCATATATTTT. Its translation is CASSALTAGGNTIYF.

CDR3 loop: CASSSPPDSLPYEQYF. The CDR3 DNA reads TGTGCCAGCAGCTCCCCCCCAGACAGCCTACCCTACGAGCAGTACTTC. The rearrangement joins TRBV7-6 to TRBJ2-7; D possibly corresponds to TRBD1 (5 bases). Germline V gene lookup returns CDR1 SGHVS and CDR2 FNYEAQ. Trimming removed 4 bases at V and 2 bases at J, with 18 bases between. The CDR3 spans 16 residues.

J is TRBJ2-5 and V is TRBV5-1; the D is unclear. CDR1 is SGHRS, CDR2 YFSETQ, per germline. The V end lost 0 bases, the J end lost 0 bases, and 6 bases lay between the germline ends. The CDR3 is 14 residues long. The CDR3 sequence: CASSLGGDQETQYF. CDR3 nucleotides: TGCGCCAGCAGCTTGGGAGGAGACCAAGAGACCCAGTACTTC.

CDR3 DNA sequence: TGTGCCAGCAGCCAAGCCCGACAGGGGACGATTTACAATGAGCAGTTCTTC. As protein: CASSQARQGTIYNEQFF. This rearrangement joins TRBV4-2 to TRBJ2-1; 8 nucleotides line up with TRBD1. The CDR3 length is 17 residues. The germline V gene encodes CDR1 LGHNA and CDR2 YNFKEQ. V was pared by 1 base and J by 4 bases, with 9 bases of the junction left unmatched.

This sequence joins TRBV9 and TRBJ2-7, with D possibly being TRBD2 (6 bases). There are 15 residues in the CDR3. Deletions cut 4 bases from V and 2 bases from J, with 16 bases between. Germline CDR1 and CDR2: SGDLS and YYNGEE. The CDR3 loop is CASSSGGGIPYEQYF. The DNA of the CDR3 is TGTGCCAGCAGCTCCGGGGGAGGCATTCCCTACGAGCAGTACTTC. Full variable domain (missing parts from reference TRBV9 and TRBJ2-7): DSGVTQTPKHLITATGQRVTLRCSPRSGDLSVYWYQQSLDQGLQFLIQYYNGEERAKGNILERFSAQQFPDLHSELNLSSLELGDSALYFCASSSGGGIPYEQYFGPGTRLTVT.

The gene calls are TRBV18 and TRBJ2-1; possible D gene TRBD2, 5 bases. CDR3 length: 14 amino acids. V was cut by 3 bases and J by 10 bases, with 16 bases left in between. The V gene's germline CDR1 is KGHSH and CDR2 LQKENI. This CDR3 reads CASSPQTEVGEQFF. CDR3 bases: TGTGCCAGCTCACCTCAGACGGAGGTGGGAGAGCAGTTCTTC.

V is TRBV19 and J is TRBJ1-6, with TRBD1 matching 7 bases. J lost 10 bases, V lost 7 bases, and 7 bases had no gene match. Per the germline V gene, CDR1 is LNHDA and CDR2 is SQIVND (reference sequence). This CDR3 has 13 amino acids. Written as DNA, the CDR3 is TGTGCCAGTACCATGACAGGGACCTCACCCCTCCACTTT. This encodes CASTMTGTSPLHF.

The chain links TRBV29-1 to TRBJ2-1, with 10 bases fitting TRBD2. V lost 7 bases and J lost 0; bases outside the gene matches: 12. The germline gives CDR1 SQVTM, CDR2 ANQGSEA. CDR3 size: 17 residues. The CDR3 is CSAGGLLAGSSYNEQFF. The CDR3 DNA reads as TGCAGCGCCGGGGGGCTACTAGCGGGGAGCTCCTACAATGAGCAGTTCTTC.

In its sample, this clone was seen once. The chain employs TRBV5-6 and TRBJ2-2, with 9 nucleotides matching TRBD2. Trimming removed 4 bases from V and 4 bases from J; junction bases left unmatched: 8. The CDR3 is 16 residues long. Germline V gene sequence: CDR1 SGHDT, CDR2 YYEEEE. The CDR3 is CASSPRAGGPTGELFF. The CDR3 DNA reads TGTGCCAGCAGCCCGCGGGCGGGGGGGCCCACCGGGGAGCTGTTTTTT.

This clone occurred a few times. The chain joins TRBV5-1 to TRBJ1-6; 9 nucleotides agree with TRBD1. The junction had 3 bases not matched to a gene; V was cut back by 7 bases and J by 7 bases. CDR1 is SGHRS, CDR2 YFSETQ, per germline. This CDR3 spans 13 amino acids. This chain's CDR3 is CASQTGGNSPLHF. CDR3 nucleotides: TGCGCCAGCCAGACAGGGGGGAATTCACCCCTCCACTTT.

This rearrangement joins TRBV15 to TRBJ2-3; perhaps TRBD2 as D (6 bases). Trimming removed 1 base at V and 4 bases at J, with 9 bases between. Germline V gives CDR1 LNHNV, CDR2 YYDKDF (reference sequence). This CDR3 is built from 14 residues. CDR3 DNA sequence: TGTGCCACCAGCAGAGTGGCTAGCGCAGATACGCAGTATTTT. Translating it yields CATSRVASADTQYF.

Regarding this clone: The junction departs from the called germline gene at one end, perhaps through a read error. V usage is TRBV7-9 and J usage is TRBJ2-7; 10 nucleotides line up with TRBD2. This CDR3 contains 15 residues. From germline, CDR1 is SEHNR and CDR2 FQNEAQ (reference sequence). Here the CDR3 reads CSSSSTSGEIYEQYF. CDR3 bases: TGTTCCAGCAGCAGCACTAGCGGGGAGATCTACGAGCAGTACTTC. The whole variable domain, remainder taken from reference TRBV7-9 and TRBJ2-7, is DTGVSQNPRHKITKRGQNVTFRCDPISEHNRLYWYRQTLGQGPEFLTYFQNEAQLEKSRLLSDRFSAERPKGSFSTLEIQRTEQGDSAMYLCSSSSTSGEIYEQYFGPGTRLTVT.